This entry features one T cell receptor beta chain sequence. The antigen it recognizes is unknown. No base quality information exists; no much larger clone differs at one position. This sample is drawn from a study of lymphopenia after photon versus proton radiotherapy (dated by TCRdb to between 2018 and 2021). In the study overall: In patients with gastrointestinal tumors who developed high-grade lymphopenia, the study compared the immunological effects of photon radiation therapy with those of proton radiation therapy. The cohort included around 22 patients with gastrointestinal tumors who developed lymphopenia after receiving either photon or proton therapy. The study was designed to characterize how the impact on the immune system differs between the two radiation modalities. General findings and caveats noted by the study authors: Relative stability during treatment was observed in proton-treated patients, whereas loss of naive T cells and TCR diversity and gain of effector/memory populations were observed in photon-treated patients. Across the cohort, among patients who died, a greater drop in TCR diversity after the nadir was inversely correlated with overall survival time. After the lymphocyte count nadir, repertoires from photon-treated patients showed oligoclonal expansion, particularly of CD8+ Temra cells, and this expansion drove the decline in diversity. The authors looked at the survival association only in patients who died, and they framed better survival with proton therapy as a possibility rather than a demonstrated result.

V ends up 10 bases short and J 2 bases short, with an unmatched junction base count of 8. The cysteine opens and the phenylalanine closes a CDR3 of 14 amino acids. The entry retains the CDR3 DNA only, 42 bases that are in frame from base 1. The germline V gene yields SNHLY for CDR1 and FYNNEI for CDR2. Libraries were built with the immunoSEQ multiplex PCR assay. Deep sequencing of rearranged TCR beta loci, alongside multiparametric flow cytometry, was used to profile T cell repertoires. The source is immuneACCESS, and TCRdb retained only in-frame sequences with V and J called. Part of the clones is not carried over; for the studies checked, unresolved V genes explain less than half of this, and the remainder is unexplained. Present in this sample are about 19,000 clones, about 90% of which were seen just once. Clones ranked in the top ten supply roughly 6.6% of the sample.

The receptor was isolated from a man aged 60 to 75 with pancreatic cancer. The chain is assembled from TRBV2 and TRBJ2-7; a stretch of 10 junction bases matches TRBD1. Specimen: peripheral blood, collected from a patient treated with photon-based radiotherapy. The sequenced DNA: TGTGCCACCTACCGGGACAGGGGCCCCTACGAGCAGTACTTC. The resulting protein is CATYRDRGPYEQYF.